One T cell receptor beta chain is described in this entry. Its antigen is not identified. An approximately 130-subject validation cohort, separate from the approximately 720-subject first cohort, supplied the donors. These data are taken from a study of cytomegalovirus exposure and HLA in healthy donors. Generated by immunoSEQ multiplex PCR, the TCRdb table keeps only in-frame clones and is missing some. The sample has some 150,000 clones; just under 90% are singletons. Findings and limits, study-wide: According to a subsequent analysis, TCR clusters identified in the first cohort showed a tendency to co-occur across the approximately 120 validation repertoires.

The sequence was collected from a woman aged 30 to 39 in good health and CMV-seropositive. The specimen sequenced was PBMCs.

The CDR3 DNA follows: TGTGCCAGCAGTCTAGAGGCTGGAAACACCATATATTTT. As protein: CASSLEAGNTIYF. The chain links TRBV2 to TRBJ1-3; D unclear. The CDR3 is 13 residues long. Germline V gives CDR1 SNHLY, CDR2 FYNNEI. Trimming removed 5 bases from V and 2 bases from J, with 7 bases in between. The entire variable domain, with the rest obtained from reference TRBV2 and TRBJ1-3, is as follows: EPEVTQTPSHQVTQMGQEVILRCVPISNHLYFYWYRQILGQKVEFLVSFYNNEISEKSEIFDDQFSVERPDGSNFTLKIRSTKLEDSAMYFCASSLEAGNTIYFGEGSWLTVV.